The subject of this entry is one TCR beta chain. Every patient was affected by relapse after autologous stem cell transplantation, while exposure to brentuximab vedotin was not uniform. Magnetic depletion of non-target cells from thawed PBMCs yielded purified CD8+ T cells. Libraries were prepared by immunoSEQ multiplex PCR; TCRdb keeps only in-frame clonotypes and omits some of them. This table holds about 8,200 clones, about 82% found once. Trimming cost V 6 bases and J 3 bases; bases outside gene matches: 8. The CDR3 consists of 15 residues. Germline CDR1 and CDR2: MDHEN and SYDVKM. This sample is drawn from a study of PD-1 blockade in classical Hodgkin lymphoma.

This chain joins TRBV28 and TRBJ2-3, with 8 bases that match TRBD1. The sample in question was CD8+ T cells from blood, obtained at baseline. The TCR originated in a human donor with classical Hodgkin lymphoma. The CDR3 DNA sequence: TGTGCCAGCAGGGACCGAGGACAGGGAACAGATACGCAGTATTTT. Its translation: CASRDRGQGTDTQYF. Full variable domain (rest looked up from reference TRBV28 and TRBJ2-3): DVKVTQSSRYLVKRTGEKVFLECVQDMDHENMFWYRQDPGLGLRLIYFSYDVKMKEKGDIPEGYSVSREKKERFSLILESASTNQTSMYLCASRDRGQGTDTQYFGPGTRLTVL.